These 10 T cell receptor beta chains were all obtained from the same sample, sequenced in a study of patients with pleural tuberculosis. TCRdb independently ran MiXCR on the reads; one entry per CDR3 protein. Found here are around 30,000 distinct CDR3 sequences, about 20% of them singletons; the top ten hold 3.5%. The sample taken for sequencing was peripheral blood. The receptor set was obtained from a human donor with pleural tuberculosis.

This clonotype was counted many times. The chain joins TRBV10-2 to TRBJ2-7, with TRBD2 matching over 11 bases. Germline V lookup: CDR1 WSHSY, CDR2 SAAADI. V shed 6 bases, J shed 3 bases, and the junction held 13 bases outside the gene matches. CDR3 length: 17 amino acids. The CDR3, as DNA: TGCGCCAGCAGGAGCCCGGGACTAGCGGAGGAAGACTACGAGCAGTACTTC. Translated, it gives CASRSPGLAEEDYEQYF.

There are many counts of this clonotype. This chain's CDR3 is CSVESVNEQFF. CDR3 coding DNA: TGCAGCGTTGAGTCTGTAAATGAGCAGTTCTTC. The genes are TRBV29-1 and TRBJ2-1, with D unresolved. Trimming stripped 3 bases from V and 7 bases from J, with 7 bases between. Germline V gives CDR1 SQVTM, CDR2 ANQGSEA. This CDR3 spans 11 amino acids.

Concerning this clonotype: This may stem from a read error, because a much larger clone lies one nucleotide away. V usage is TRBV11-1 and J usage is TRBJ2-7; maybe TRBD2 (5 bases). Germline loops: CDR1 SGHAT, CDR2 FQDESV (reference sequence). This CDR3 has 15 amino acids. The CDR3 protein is CASSLTTRPDYEQCF. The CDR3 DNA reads TGTGCCAGCAGCTTAACTACGCGTCCCGACTACGAGCAGTGCTTC.

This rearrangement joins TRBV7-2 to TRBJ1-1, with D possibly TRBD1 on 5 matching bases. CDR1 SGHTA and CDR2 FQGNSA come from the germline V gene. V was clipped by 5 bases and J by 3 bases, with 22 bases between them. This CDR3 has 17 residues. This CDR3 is CASSKGQESLMDTEAFF. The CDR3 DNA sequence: TGTGCCAGCAGCAAGGGGCAGGAAAGCCTCATGGACACTGAAGCTTTCTTT.

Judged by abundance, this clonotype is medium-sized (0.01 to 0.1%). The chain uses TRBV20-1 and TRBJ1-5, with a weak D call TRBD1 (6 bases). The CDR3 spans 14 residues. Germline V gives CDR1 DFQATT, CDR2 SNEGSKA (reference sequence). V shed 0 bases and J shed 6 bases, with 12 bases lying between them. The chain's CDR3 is CSARDRIGGQPQHF. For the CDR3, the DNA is TGCAGTGCTAGAGATCGTATAGGGGGTCAGCCCCAGCATTTT.

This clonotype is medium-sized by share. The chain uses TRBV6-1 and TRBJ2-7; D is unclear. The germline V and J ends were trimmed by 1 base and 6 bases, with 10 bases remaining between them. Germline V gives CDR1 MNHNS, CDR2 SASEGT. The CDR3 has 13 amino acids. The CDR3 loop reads CASSEDMILEQYF. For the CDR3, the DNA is TGTGCCAGCAGTGAAGATATGATCCTCGAGCAGTACTTC.

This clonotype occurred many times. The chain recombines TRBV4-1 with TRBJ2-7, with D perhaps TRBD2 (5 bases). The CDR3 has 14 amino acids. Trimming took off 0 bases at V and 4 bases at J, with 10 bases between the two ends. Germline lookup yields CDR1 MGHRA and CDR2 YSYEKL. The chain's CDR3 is CASSQDHSGYEQYF. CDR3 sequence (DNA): TGCGCCAGCAGCCAAGACCACAGCGGATACGAGCAGTACTTC.

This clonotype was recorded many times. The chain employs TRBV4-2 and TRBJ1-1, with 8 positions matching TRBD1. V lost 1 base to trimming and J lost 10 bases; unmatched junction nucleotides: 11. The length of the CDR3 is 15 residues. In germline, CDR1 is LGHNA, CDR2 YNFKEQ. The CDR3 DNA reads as TGTGCCAGCAGCCAAGCGGGACAGGAGTCGTTTGGAGCTTTCTTT. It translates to CASSQAGQESFGAFF.

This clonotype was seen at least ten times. CDR3 region: CASSLARRNTEAFF. For the CDR3, the DNA is TGTGCCAGCAGCTTAGCCCGACGGAACACTGAAGCTTTCTTT. This chain uses TRBV7-8 with TRBJ1-1; no clear D. Trimming removed 0 bases from V and 1 base from J, with 6 bases in between. CDR1 is SGHVS, CDR2 FQNEAQ, per germline. This CDR3 has 14 amino acids.

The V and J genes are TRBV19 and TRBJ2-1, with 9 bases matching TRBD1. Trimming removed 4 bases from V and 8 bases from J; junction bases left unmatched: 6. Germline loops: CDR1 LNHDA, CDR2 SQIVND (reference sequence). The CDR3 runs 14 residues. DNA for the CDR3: TGTGCCAGTAGTACGGGACAGGGATGGGATGAGCAGTTCTTC. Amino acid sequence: CASSTGQGWDEQFF.